Below, 19 T cell receptor beta chains from the same sample are listed, as sequenced in a study of response to subunit inactivated influenza vaccine. Via MiXCR, TCRdb re-called the RT-PCR reads, giving one row per CDR3 protein. This sample yields some 640,000 distinct CDR3 sequences, of which roughly 13% are seen a single time; 6% to 8% belongs to the top ten. Sequenced here: PBMCs from blood, sampled approximately 15 days before vaccination. These receptors were taken from a man between 45 and 60 years old who received an inactivated influenza vaccine.

The chain recombines TRBV5-6 with TRBJ2-1; D gene unclear. Germline V lookup: CDR1 SGHDT, CDR2 YYEEEE. The germline V and J ends were trimmed by 9 bases and 7 bases, with 17 bases remaining between them. CDR3 length: 13 residues. CDR3 residues: CAMGPGLINEQFF. In DNA, the CDR3 is TGTGCCATGGGCCCTGGGTTAATAAATGAGCAGTTCTTC. The full variable domain, rest sourced from reference TRBV5-6 and TRBJ2-1, is DAGVTQSPTHLIKTRGQQVTLRCSPKSGHDTVSWYQQALGQGPQFIFQYYEEEERQRGNFPDRFSGHQFPNYSSELNVNALLLGDSALYLCAMGPGLINEQFFGPGTRLTVL.

This clonotype was detected a few times. The chain is built from TRBV20-1 and TRBJ2-2; D possibly uses TRBD1 or TRBD2 (5 bases each). Germline loops: CDR1 DFQATT, CDR2 SNEGSKA (reference sequence). The CDR3 spans 13 residues. Trimming left V 2 bases short and J 6 bases short, with 10 bases between. This CDR3 is CSARQGAAGELFF. CDR3 coding DNA: TGCAGTGCTAGACAGGGAGCGGCCGGGGAGCTGTTTTTT.

The genes are TRBV7-9 and TRBJ2-7, with D perhaps TRBD2 (6 bases). CDR1 is SEHNR, CDR2 FQNEAQ, per germline (reference sequence). This CDR3 comprises 13 residues. V shed 0 bases and J shed 11 bases, with 14 bases lying between them. The CDR3 sequence is CASSLADGGEKYF. Written as DNA, the CDR3 is TGTGCCAGCAGCTTAGCCGACGGGGGAGAGAAGTACTTC.

J is TRBJ2-1 and V is TRBV7-9, with D unresolved. Germline CDR1 reads SEHNR; CDR2 reads FQNEAQ (reference sequence). The CDR3 extends over 15 amino acids. V dropped 2 bases and J dropped 4 bases, with 12 bases sitting between them. The CDR3 spells CASSLSRGLYNEQFF. CDR3 bases: TGTGCCAGCAGCTTATCTCGAGGCCTTTACAATGAGCAGTTCTTC.

This clonotype was picked up a small number of times. A read error may explain this, as a much larger clone is one base away. The gene calls are TRBV7-9 and TRBJ1-3; no firm D call. In germline, CDR1 is SEHNR, CDR2 FQNEAQ (reference sequence). The CDR3 contains 12 residues. V was trimmed by 2 bases and J by 3 bases, leaving 2 bases between them. CDR3 region: CASSLHGNTIYF. The CDR3 coding sequence is TGTGCCAGCAGCTTACATGGAAACACCATATATTTT.

This clonotype was seen many times. V and J are TRBV20-1 and TRBJ2-7; D is undetermined. Between the trimmed V and J ends, which lost 0 bases and 0 bases, there was a span of 9 bases. The CDR3 totals 14 residues. Per germline, CDR1 DFQATT and CDR2 SNEGSKA (reference sequence). This CDR3 is CSARDRTSSYEQYF. CDR3 DNA: TGCAGTGCTAGAGATCGGACCAGCTCCTACGAGCAGTACTTC.

The gene calls are TRBV7-2 and TRBJ2-7; TRBD1 agrees at 10 bases. The CDR3 totals 18 residues. The V gene end was trimmed by 0 bases and the J gene end by 3 bases; junction bases not matched to a gene: 11. Germline V gene data show CDR1 as SGHTA and CDR2 as FQGNSA. CDR3 nucleotide sequence: TGTGCCAGCAGCTTAGCACAATTTGGGACAGGGGAGGGCTACGAGCAGTACTTC. This gives the protein CASSLAQFGTGEGYEQYF.

The chain links TRBV7-9 to TRBJ2-1; 8 bases map to TRBD1. The ends lost 5 bases at V and 4 bases at J; junction bases unmatched: 7. The CDR3 totals 15 residues. CDR1 and CDR2 (germline): SEHNR, FQNEAQ (reference sequence). DNA of the CDR3: TGTGCCAGCAGCATAAGGGGACAGGAGTACAATGAGCAGTTCTTC. Amino acid sequence: CASSIRGQEYNEQFF.

V and J are TRBV5-1 and TRBJ2-5; the D gene is possibly TRBD2 (5 bases). CDR1 and CDR2 (germline): SGHRS, YFSETQ. The CDR3 length is 13 residues. Trimming pared 4 bases from V and 9 bases from J, leaving 16 bases between. The CDR3 nucleotides are TGCGCCAGCAGCGGGCCCGGGGTCCTGGCCCAGTACTTC. Encoded protein: CASSGPGVLAQYF.

The genes are TRBV12-3 or TRBV12-4 and TRBJ2-3; 9 bases match TRBD1. The CDR3 is 16 amino acids. Germline trimming cut 6 bases from V and 5 bases from J; bases unmatched to any gene: 12. The CDR3: CASSPRGTGIGDTQYF. The CDR3 bases are TGTGCCAGCAGCCCACGCGGGACAGGGATTGGAGATACGCAGTATTTT.

The rearrangement uses TRBV12-3 or TRBV12-4 and TRBJ2-5, with 8 bases fitting TRBD2. This CDR3 spans 11 amino acids. Trimming at V came to 4 bases and at J to 10 bases, leaving 2 bases not matched to a gene. CDR3 sequence: CASSSGGDQYF. CDR3 in DNA: TGTGCCAGCAGTTCGGGGGGGGACCAGTACTTC.

The V gene is TRBV3-1, the J gene TRBJ2-7, with 10 bases fitting TRBD2. V lost 3 bases, J lost 0 bases, and 5 bases stayed unmatched. CDR3 length: 16 residues. Per the germline V gene, CDR1 is LGHDT and CDR2 is YNNKEL (reference sequence). Here the CDR3 reads CASSHPSGGISYEQYF. The CDR3 bases are TGTGCCAGCAGCCATCCTAGCGGGGGAATCTCCTACGAGCAGTACTTC.

The genes are TRBV15 and TRBJ1-1, with D maybe TRBD1 (6 bases). From germline, CDR1 is LNHNV and CDR2 YYDKDF (reference sequence). The CDR3 is 16 residues long. The V end lost 0 bases, the J end lost 1 base, and 12 bases lay between the germline ends. The DNA of the CDR3 is TGTGCCACCAGCAGAGATCGGCAGGGGTCGAACACTGAAGCTTTCTTT. Its translation is CATSRDRQGSNTEAFF.

The chain joins TRBV27 to TRBJ1-2; TRBD1 might be the D (6 bases). Germline CDR1 and CDR2: MNHEY and SMNVEV (reference sequence). V dropped 0 bases and J dropped 2 bases, with 16 bases sitting between them. The CDR3 is 17 amino acids. The DNA for the CDR3 is TGTGCCAGCAGTTTATCGGGGGCGGGGGCGTCGAACTATGGCTACACCTTC. Its protein product is CASSLSGAGASNYGYTF.

V is TRBV20-1 and J is TRBJ2-7; 9 nucleotides align to TRBD2. The CDR3 runs to 14 residues. J gave up 2 bases and V 0 bases, and 2 bases lay outside the gene matches. Germline CDR1 reads DFQATT; CDR2 reads SNEGSKA (reference sequence). The chain's CDR3 is CSAREASGTYEQYF. In DNA, the CDR3 is TGCAGTGCTAGAGAGGCTAGCGGGACCTACGAGCAGTACTTC.

The chain couples TRBV7-2 to TRBJ2-1; the match to TRBD2 covers 7 bases. The CDR3 is made up of 15 amino acids. CDR1 and CDR2 (germline): SGHTA, FQGNSA. V lost 3 bases, J lost 3 bases, and 5 bases stayed unmatched. The CDR3 nucleotides are TGTGCCAGCAGCTTTGGCGGGAGAGGCTACAATGAGCAGTTCTTC. It is translated as CASSFGGRGYNEQFF.

This chain uses TRBV6-2 or TRBV6-3 with TRBJ2-1, with TRBD1 matching 8 bases. CDR3 length: 18 residues. V lost 7 bases, J lost 3 bases, and 17 bases stayed unmatched. In germline, CDR1 is MNHEY, CDR2 SVGEGT. The chain's CDR3 is CASTQDRERLFSYNEQFF. CDR3 DNA: TGTGCCAGCACTCAGGACAGGGAGAGATTATTTAGCTACAATGAGCAGTTCTTC.

This clonotype was detected only a few times. The chain joins TRBV20-1 to TRBJ1-1, with D perhaps TRBD1 (5 bases). This CDR3 region has 17 residues. Trimming left V 0 bases short and J 6 bases short, with 23 bases between. CDR1 DFQATT and CDR2 SNEGSKA come from the germline V gene (reference sequence). The CDR3 DNA reads as TGCAGTGCTAGAGACCGATCCGGGACGGTTGGTTCGGCTGAAGCTTTCTTT. Its protein product is CSARDRSGTVGSAEAFF.

This clonotype came up many times. This chain connects TRBV12-3 or TRBV12-4 to TRBJ2-1; 10 positions agree with TRBD2. Trimming took 8 bases from V and 7 from J; bases not matched to a gene: 8. CDR3 length: 14 amino acids. The CDR3 nucleotides read TGTGCCAGCGGCCAGCGGGGGGGCAGGAATGAGCAGTTCTTC. This translates into CASGQRGGRNEQFF.